The clone carrying this T cell receptor beta chain was picked up a small number of times. Its antigen is not known. Post-sort purity exceeded 98% for all sorted populations. Sequenced material consisted of expressed TCRB transcripts (all of the isolated RNA was reverse transcribed). Sequencing used immunoSEQ multiplex PCR; TCRdb keeps in-frame clones, though not all of them. The table includes 250,000 to 350,000 clones, approximately 15% detected once. The entry originates in a study of beta chain features in type 1 diabetes. The study's findings and limits: For Type 1 diabetes patients, all four CD4+ subsets carried TCRB CDR3s that were moderately but significantly shorter. An over-representation of cells with high TCR expression could result from cDNA sequencing.

The V gene end was trimmed by 10 bases and the J gene end by 2 bases; junction bases not matched to a gene: 11. Germline V CDR1 and CDR2: MNHEY, SMNVEV (reference sequence). This CDR3 contains 15 residues. This TCR derives from a man aged 25-45 years in good health. Material for sequencing was central memory CD4+ T cells from blood. J is TRBJ2-7 and V is TRBV27; 10 positions agree with TRBD1. The CDR3 DNA reads TGTGCCACTCAGGCCGGGACAGGGGAAGCCTACGAGCAGTACTTC. Translation gives CATQAGTGEAYEQYF.